The rows below give T cell receptor beta chains drawn from one sample of a study of T-cell reconstitution after alpha-beta-depleted transplantation in children. TCRdb redid the calling of the PCR reads with MiXCR, one entry per CDR3 protein. Of about 540,000 distinct CDR3 sequences listed, around 20% are singletons. This specimen consisted of PBMCs from the stem cell graft donor, obtained from the stem cell graft. These receptors were obtained from a human donor who donated a stem cell graft to a child with acute lymphoblastic leukemia. Each CDR3 is given with its conserved first and last residue. Fields, in order: V gene, J gene, clone size, D gene, CDR3 protein, CDR3 DNA. D genes are given only for firm matches. Some rows mark clone size as missing; the rest say once, few, many or name a class of expanded clone.

V: TRBV5-1; J: TRBJ1-1; size: NA; D: TRBD1; CDR3: CASSFGRTGNTEAFF; DNA: TGCGCCAGCAGCTTTGGTCGGACAGGGAACACTGAAGCTTTCTTT
V: TRBV5-1; J: TRBJ2-7; size: NA; D: NA; CDR3: CASSWGEPQNYEQYF; DNA: TGCGCCAGCAGCTGGGGAGAGCCCCAAAACTACGAGCAGTACTTC
V: TRBV7-9; J: TRBJ1-4; size: NA; D: NA; CDR3: CASSSGGGWWGKLFF; DNA: TGTGCCAGCAGCTCCGGTGGGGGCTGGTGGGGAAAACTGTTTTTT
V: TRBV7-9; J: TRBJ1-5; size: many; D: NA; CDR3: CASSLGGSSNQPQHF; DNA: TGTGCCAGCAGCTTAGGAGGGTCTAGCAATCAGCCCCAGCATTTT
V: TRBV29-1; J: TRBJ1-1; size: few; D: TRBD1; CDR3: CSVGVRWDSLWNTEAFF; DNA: TGCAGCGTTGGCGTACGATGGGACAGTCTGTGGAACACTGAAGCTTTCTTT
V: TRBV7-3; J: TRBJ2-2; size: NA; D: NA; CDR3: CASSPLGPNTGELFF; DNA: TGTGCCAGCAGCCCCCTAGGACCGAACACCGGGGAGCTGTTTTTT
V: TRBV5-1; J: TRBJ2-7; size: NA; D: TRBD1; CDR3: CASSRQMPGQGITEQYF; DNA: TGCGCCAGCAGCCGTCAAATGCCGGGACAGGGAATCACCGAGCAGTACTTC
V: TRBV29-1; J: TRBJ1-1; size: NA; D: NA; CDR3: CSVGAGDAEAFF; DNA: TGCAGCGTCGGTGCCGGGGACGCTGAAGCTTTCTTT
V: TRBV4-1; J: TRBJ2-1; size: NA; D: NA; CDR3: CASSQAQEQFF; DNA: TGCGCCAGCAGCCAAGCGCAGGAGCAGTTCTTC
V: TRBV12-3/TRBV12-4; J: TRBJ2-5; size: few; D: TRBD1; CDR3: CASSFPGDRAGEETQYF; DNA: TGTGCCAGCAGTTTTCCTGGGGACAGGGCAGGGGAGGAGACCCAGTACTTC
V: TRBV27; J: TRBJ2-1; size: few; D: NA; CDR3: CASAQGKNEQFF; DNA: TGTGCCAGCGCACAGGGAAAGAATGAGCAGTTCTTC
V: TRBV3-1; J: TRBJ2-1; size: few; D: TRBD2; CDR3: CASSQDRQTGTSGYNEQFF; DNA: TGTGCCAGCAGCCAGGACCGGCAAACCGGGACTAGCGGATACAATGAGCAGTTCTTC
V: TRBV5-6; J: TRBJ2-7; size: NA; D: NA; CDR3: CASSPTVGEQYF; DNA: TGTGCCAGCAGCCCGACAGTCGGCGAGCAGTACTTC
V: TRBV5-1; J: TRBJ2-7; size: NA; D: NA; CDR3: CASSLASAGNYEQYF; DNA: TGCGCCAGCAGCTTGGCCTCGGCAGGGAACTACGAGCAGTACTTC
V: TRBV10-3; J: TRBJ2-7; size: few; D: TRBD2; CDR3: CAISESLAGANEQYF; DNA: TGTGCCATCAGTGAGTCGCTGGCGGGAGCCAACGAGCAGTACTTC
V: TRBV5-1; J: TRBJ2-7; size: NA; D: TRBD1; CDR3: CASSEGTGSYEQYF; DNA: TGCGCCAGCAGCGAAGGGACAGGGAGCTACGAGCAGTACTTC
V: TRBV29-1; J: TRBJ1-2; size: few; D: NA; CDR3: CSVGLRGRYGYTF; DNA: TGCAGCGTTGGATTAAGGGGTCGGTATGGCTACACCTTC
V: TRBV20-1; J: TRBJ2-7; size: NA; D: TRBD2; CDR3: CSARGISGRGYEQYF; DNA: TGCAGTGCGAGGGGGATTAGCGGGAGAGGCTACGAGCAGTACTTC
V: TRBV6-2/TRBV6-3; J: TRBJ1-2; size: many; D: TRBD1; CDR3: CASSTTGTGKVHYGYTF; DNA: TGTGCCAGCAGTACCACCGGGACAGGGAAGGTCCACTATGGCTACACCTTC
V: TRBV20-1; J: TRBJ2-1; size: NA; D: TRBD2; CDR3: CSARGSVSGRAWDEQFF; DNA: TGCAGTGCTAGAGGGTCGGTTAGCGGGAGGGCCTGGGATGAGCAGTTCTTC